This TCR beta chain was identified in a study of blood T cells in healthy people across ages. The J segment lost 0 bases and the V segment lost 2 bases, leaving 3 bases of the junction unmatched. This CDR3 comprises 15 residues. CDR1 and CDR2 (germline): SGHRS, YFSETQ. The total RNA that was extracted per sample amounted to at least 5.5 micrograms. PCR was performed a second time for roughly 6 to 12 cycles using a sample-barcoded 5' primer and a J-beta primer mix. Each CDR3 protein gets one entry after TCRdb re-called the 5' RACE reads with MiXCR. This repertoire shows around 500,000 distinct CDR3 sequences, 25% to 35% found once; its top ten account for approximately 3.6%. These same records also appear under a second study, on T cells of mothers and their children. That paper states: Donation was provided by three healthy Caucasian mothers along with their six children. RNA extracted was entirely used for cDNA synthesis, approximately 1.4 ug per 15 ul. Mothers yielded over 9 million CDR3 reads, children some 2.8 million each.

The source material was blood. This chain joins TRBV5-1 and TRBJ1-2; 8 bases are a match to TRBD1. The TCR sequence derives from a boy between 2 and 10 years old in good health. Here the CDR3 reads CASSFGTGPNYGYTF. The DNA for the CDR3 is TGCGCCAGCAGCTTTGGGACAGGCCCTAACTATGGCTACACCTTC.